Listed below are T cell receptor beta chains from one sample, sequenced in a study of T cells after yellow fever vaccination. TCRdb re-derived calls from the 5' RACE reads in MiXCR, one entry per CDR3 protein. This table has around 63,000 distinct CDR3 sequences, approximately 7% appearing once. The material was CD8+ T cells sorted from PBMCs, obtained 15 days after the yellow fever booster vaccination. Receptor source: a young man who received the YFV17D yellow fever vaccine. Both conserved end residues are part of each CDR3. A D gene is named only where the DNA matches it firmly. Rows give clone size only sometimes, using once, few, many, or a class for an expanded clone.

J | size | D | V | length | DNA | CDR3
TRBJ2-3 | many | TRBD1 | TRBV10-3 | 16 | TGTGCCATCAGCCCAGGACAGGGTTATAACACAGATACGCAGTATTTT | CAISPGQGYNTDTQYF
TRBJ2-2 | many | - | TRBV6-4 | 13 | TGTGCCAGCAGTGATTGGGAAGCCGGGGAGCTGTTTTTT | CASSDWEAGELFF
TRBJ2-3 | many | TRBD2 | TRBV4-2 | 16 | TGTGCCAGCAGCCCTCTAACTAGCGGAGGGGCAGATACGCAGTATTTT | CASSPLTSGGADTQYF
TRBJ1-6 | many | - | TRBV20-1 | 16 | TGCAGTGCTCCGGGAACAGAGCCGAGAGCGGAAGCGCCCCTCCACTTT | CSAPGTEPRAEAPLHF
TRBJ2-1 | - | TRBD1 | TRBV12-3/TRBV12-4 | 12 | TGTGCCAGCAGCCGAGGGGGCGGTGAGCAGTTCTTC | CASSRGGGEQFF
TRBJ2-1 | many | - | TRBV5-1 | 12 | TGCGCCAGCAGCTTGGCTAGTAATGAGCAGTTCTTC | CASSLASNEQFF
TRBJ2-3 | - | - | TRBV21-1 | 15 | TGTGCCAGCACCACGGGGAGACCCAACACAGATACGCAGTATTTT | CASTTGRPNTDTQYF
TRBJ2-7 | many | - | TRBV6-5 | 14 | TGTGCCAGCAGTTACTCAGGCCCCCGGAACGAGCAGTACTTC | CASSYSGPRNEQYF
TRBJ2-2 | many | - | TRBV15 | 16 | TGTGCCACCAGCACCCCGGAGGCCGCCGGCACCGGGGAGCTGTTTTTT | CATSTPEAAGTGELFF
TRBJ2-1 | many | - | TRBV9 | 14 | TGTGCCAGCAGCGTAGTGGGGTCCTACAATGAGCAGTTCTTC | CASSVVGSYNEQFF
TRBJ2-3 | many | - | TRBV28 | 16 | TGTGCCAGCAGTTTAATCAGGCCCGTCCTCACAGATACGCAGTATTTT | CASSLIRPVLTDTQYF
TRBJ2-3 | many | TRBD2 | TRBV4-3 | 14 | TGCGCCAGCAGGCCCCGGGAGGAGGGGTATACGCAGTATTTT | CASRPREEGYTQYF
TRBJ2-1 | many | - | TRBV7-7 | 15 | TGTGCTAGCAGCTTATTCTCAGGGGTGGACAATGAGCAGTTCTTC | CASSLFSGVDNEQFF
TRBJ2-1 | many | - | TRBV4-2 | 15 | TGTGCCAGCAGCCACGACTGGGGAGAGAAGGATGAGCAGTTCTTC | CASSHDWGEKDEQFF
TRBJ2-1 | - | TRBD2 | TRBV12-3/TRBV12-4 | 15 | TGTGCCAGCAGCCCTCCGGGACTAGCTTCCAATGAGCAGTTCTTC | CASSPPGLASNEQFF
TRBJ1-1 | many | TRBD1 | TRBV5-4 | 13 | TGTGCCAGCAGCTTGGTCAGGGGGGCTGAAGCTTTCTTT | CASSLVRGAEAFF
TRBJ1-5 | many | - | TRBV5-6 | 14 | TGTGCCAGCAGCTTGAGGGTGGGGAATCAGCCCCAGCATTTT | CASSLRVGNQPQHF
TRBJ1-3 | - | - | TRBV6-8 | 15 | TGTGCCAGCAGGAATACTACAGGGAGAGGAAACACCATATATTTT | CASRNTTGRGNTIYF
TRBJ2-2 | many | - | TRBV28 | 14 | TGTGCCACCTCAACCGACTCGCACACCGGGGAGCTGTTTTTT | CATSTDSHTGELFF
TRBJ2-1 | many | - | TRBV20-1 | 14 | TGCAGTGCTATGTCGTTAGCGGCCCCGAATGAGCAGTTCTTC | CSAMSLAAPNEQFF
TRBJ2-5 | many | TRBD2 | TRBV4-3 | 15 | TGCGCCAGCAGCCAAGTGCGGGAGGGGTACGAGACCCAGTACTTC | CASSQVREGYETQYF
TRBJ2-1 | many | TRBD1 | TRBV5-1 | 15 | TGCGCCAGCAGCCCGTGGACAGGGGGATACAATGAGCAGTTCTTC | CASSPWTGGYNEQFF
TRBJ2-7 | - | TRBD2 | TRBV6-1 | 18 | TGTGCCAGCAGTGATCGGACTAGCGGGAACCTTGGGTTCTACGAGCAGTACTTC | CASSDRTSGNLGFYEQYF
TRBJ2-2 | many | TRBD2 | TRBV12-3/TRBV12-4 | 16 | TGTGCCAGCAGTTTTTGGCTAGCGGGAGTGGCCGGGGAGCTGTTTTTT | CASSFWLAGVAGELFF
TRBJ2-7 | many | - | TRBV3-1 | 12 | TGTGCCAGCAGCCAAGGGTACTACGAGCAGTACTTC | CASSQGYYEQYF
TRBJ2-1 | many | - | TRBV7-2 | 12 | TGTGCCAGCAGCTTAGTAGGGAATGAGCAGTTCTTC | CASSLVGNEQFF
TRBJ2-3 | many | TRBD2 | TRBV7-9 | 16 | TGTGCCAGCAGCGAAGCGGGACTAGCGGGAACAGATACGCAGTATTTT | CASSEAGLAGTDTQYF
TRBJ2-6 | many | - | TRBV6-2/TRBV6-3 | 20 | TGTGCCAGCAGTTACTCACTGTTTACAGGGAGAACAGGGGGGGCCAACGTCCTGACTTTC | CASSYSLFTGRTGGANVLTF
TRBJ2-1 | few | TRBD2 | TRBV3-1 | 17 | TGTGCCAGCAGCCAAGATAGTTGGCGGGAGGGCCCCCCGGAGCAGTTCTTC | CASSQDSWREGPPEQFF